Shown below are 6 T cell receptor beta chains from a single sample sequenced in a study of blood T cell repertoires in COVID-19. Sequencing used immunoSEQ multiplex PCR; TCRdb keeps in-frame clones, though not all of them. The sample lists 150,000 to 200,000 clones; roughly three quarters were seen once. The sequencing input was PBMCs or T cells enriched from blood (not recorded which). All receptors come from a man aged 55-75 years who had been exposed to COVID-19.

This clone was seen a few times. V usage is TRBV28 and J usage is TRBJ1-1; a weak D match, TRBD1 (5 bases). The CDR3 extends over 18 amino acids. V shed 5 bases and J shed 1 base, with 23 bases lying between them. Germline values: CDR1 MDHEN, CDR2 SYDVKM. The CDR3 sequence is CASSKYPVRAVKNTEAFF. The CDR3 DNA reads as TGTGCCAGCAGTAAGTACCCAGTCAGGGCAGTTAAGAACACTGAAGCTTTCTTT.

V gene TRBV19 combines with J gene TRBJ2-1; tentative D call: TRBD2 (5 bases). V was trimmed by 6 bases and J by 0 bases, leaving 15 bases between them. The CDR3 consists of 16 residues. From germline, CDR1 is LNHDA and CDR2 SQIVND (reference sequence). CDR3 residues: CASSNSAVSSYNEQFF. CDR3 nucleotides: TGTGCCAGTAGCAATAGCGCAGTTAGCTCCTACAATGAGCAGTTCTTC.

The rearrangement links TRBV7-3 to TRBJ2-2; TRBD2 might be the D (6 bases). CDR1 SGHTA and CDR2 FQGTGA come from the germline V gene. This CDR3 region has 14 residues. The V gene lost 1 base and the J gene lost 7 bases, with 10 bases spanning the gap. CDR3 DNA sequence: TGTGCCAGCAGCTTAAATCGGGGGAACGGGGAGCTGTTTTTT. Protein product: CASSLNRGNGELFF.

The chain uses TRBV6-2 or TRBV6-3 and TRBJ2-5; perhaps TRBD2 as D (5 bases). The V end was cut by 6 bases, the J end by 1 base, with 9 bases between. The CDR3 totals 13 residues. Germline CDR1 is MNHEY and CDR2 is SVGEGT. The CDR3 nucleotides read TGTGCCAGCAGCCAGGACTTCCAAGAGACCCAGTACTTC. Translating it yields CASSQDFQETQYF.

The V and J genes are TRBV7-9 and TRBJ1-4; D is ambiguous. V was cut by 6 bases and J by 8 bases, with 13 bases left in between. This CDR3 region has 13 residues. In germline, CDR1 is SEHNR, CDR2 FQNEAQ (reference sequence). This CDR3 reads CASSPTPAEKLFF. CDR3 in DNA: TGTGCCAGCAGTCCGACTCCGGCGGAAAAACTGTTTTTT.

The chain is built from TRBV24-1 and TRBJ1-2; 10 positions match TRBD1. Germline loops: CDR1 KGHDR, CDR2 SFDVKD. This CDR3 region has 19 residues. Trimming took 2 bases from V and 6 from J; bases not matched to a gene: 17. CDR3 bases: TGTGCCACCAGTGATTCCCGCCTGGGACAGGGGTCCCTACGCCATGGCTACACCTTC. The encoded protein is CATSDSRLGQGSLRHGYTF.